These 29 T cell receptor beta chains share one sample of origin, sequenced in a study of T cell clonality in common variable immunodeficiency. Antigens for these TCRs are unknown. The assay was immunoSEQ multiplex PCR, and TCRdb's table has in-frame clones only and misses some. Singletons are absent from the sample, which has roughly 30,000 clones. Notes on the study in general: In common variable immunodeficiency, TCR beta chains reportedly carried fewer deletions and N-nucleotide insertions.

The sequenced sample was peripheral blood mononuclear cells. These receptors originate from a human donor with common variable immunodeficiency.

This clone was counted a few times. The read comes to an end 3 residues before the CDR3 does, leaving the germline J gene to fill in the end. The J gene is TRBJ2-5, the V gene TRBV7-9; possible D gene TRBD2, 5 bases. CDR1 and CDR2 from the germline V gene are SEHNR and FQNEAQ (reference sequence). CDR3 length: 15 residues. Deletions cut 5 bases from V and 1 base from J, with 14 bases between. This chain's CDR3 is CASSGRGGVQETQYF. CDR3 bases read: TGTGCCAGCAGCGGCCGGGGTGGCGTCCAAGAGACC.

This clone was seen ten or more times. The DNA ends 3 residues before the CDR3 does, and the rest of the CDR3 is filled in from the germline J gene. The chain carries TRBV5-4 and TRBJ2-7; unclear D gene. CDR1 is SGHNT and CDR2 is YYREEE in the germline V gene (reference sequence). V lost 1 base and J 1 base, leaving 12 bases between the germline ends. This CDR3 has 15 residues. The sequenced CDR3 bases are TGTGCCAGCAGCTTGTTGCCAGAGTTATCCTACGAG. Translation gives CASSLLPELSYE. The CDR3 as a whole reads CASSLLPELSYEQYF.

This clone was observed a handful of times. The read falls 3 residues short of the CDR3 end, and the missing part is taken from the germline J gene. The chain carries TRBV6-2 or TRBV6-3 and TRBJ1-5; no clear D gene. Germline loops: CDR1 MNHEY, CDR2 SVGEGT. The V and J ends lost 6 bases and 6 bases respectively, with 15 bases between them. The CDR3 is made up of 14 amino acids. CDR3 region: CASRRLGLAQPQHF. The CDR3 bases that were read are TGTGCCAGCAGGAGGTTGGGCTTGGCTCAGCCC.

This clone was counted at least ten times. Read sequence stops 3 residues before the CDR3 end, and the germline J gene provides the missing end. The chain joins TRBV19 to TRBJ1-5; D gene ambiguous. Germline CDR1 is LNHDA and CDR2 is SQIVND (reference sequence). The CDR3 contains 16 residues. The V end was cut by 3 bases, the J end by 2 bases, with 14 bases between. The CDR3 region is CASSMPGVPGNQPQHF. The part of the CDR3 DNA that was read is TGTGCCAGTAGTATGCCCGGGGTCCCTGGCAATCAGCCC.

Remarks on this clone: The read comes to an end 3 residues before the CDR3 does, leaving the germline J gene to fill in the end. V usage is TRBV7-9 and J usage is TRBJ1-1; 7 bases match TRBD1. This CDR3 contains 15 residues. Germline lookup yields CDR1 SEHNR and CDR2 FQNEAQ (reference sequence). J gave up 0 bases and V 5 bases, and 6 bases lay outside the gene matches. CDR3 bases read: TGTGCCAGCAGCAAATGGGACAGCGTGAACACTGAA. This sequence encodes CASSKWDSVNTE. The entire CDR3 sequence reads CASSKWDSVNTEAFF.

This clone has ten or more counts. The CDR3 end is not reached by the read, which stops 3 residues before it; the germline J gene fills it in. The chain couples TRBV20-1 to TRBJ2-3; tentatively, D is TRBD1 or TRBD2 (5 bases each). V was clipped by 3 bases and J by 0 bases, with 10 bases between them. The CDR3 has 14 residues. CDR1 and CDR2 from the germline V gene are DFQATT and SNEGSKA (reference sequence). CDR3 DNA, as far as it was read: TGCAGTGCTAGTGCAGGGAGAAGCACAGATACG. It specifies CSASAGRSTDT. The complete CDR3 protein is CSASAGRSTDTQYF.

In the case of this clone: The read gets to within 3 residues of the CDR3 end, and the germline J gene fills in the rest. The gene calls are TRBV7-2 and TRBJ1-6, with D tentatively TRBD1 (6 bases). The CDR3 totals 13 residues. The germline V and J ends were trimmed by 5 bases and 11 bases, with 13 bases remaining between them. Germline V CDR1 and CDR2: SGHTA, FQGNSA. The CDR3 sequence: CASSAQGRTPLHF. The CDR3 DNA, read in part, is TGTGCCAGCAGCGCTCAGGGGAGGACACCC.

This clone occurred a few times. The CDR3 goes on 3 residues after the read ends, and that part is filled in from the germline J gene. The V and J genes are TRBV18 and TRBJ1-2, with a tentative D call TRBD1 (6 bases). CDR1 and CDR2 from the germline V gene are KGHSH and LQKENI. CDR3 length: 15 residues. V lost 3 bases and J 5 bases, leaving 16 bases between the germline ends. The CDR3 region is CASSPRDRSPYGYTF. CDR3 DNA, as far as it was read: TGTGCCAGCTCACCTCGTGACAGGAGCCCATATGGC.

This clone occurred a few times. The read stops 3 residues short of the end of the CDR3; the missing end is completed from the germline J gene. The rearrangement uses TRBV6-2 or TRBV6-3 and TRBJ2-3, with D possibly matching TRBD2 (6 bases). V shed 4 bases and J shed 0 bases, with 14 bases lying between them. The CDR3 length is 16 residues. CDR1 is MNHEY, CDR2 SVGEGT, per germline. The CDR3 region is CASSFGGAPSTDTQYF. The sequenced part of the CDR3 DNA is TGTGCCAGCAGTTTTGGCGGGGCCCCTAGCACAGATACG.

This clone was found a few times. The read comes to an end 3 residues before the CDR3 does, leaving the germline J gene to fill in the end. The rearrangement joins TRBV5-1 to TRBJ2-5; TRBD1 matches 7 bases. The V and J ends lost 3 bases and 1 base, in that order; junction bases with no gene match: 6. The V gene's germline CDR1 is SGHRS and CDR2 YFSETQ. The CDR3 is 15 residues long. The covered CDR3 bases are TGCGCCAGCAGCTGGGACCCAGGGGGCCAAGAGACC. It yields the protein CASSWDPGGQET. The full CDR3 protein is CASSWDPGGQETQYF.

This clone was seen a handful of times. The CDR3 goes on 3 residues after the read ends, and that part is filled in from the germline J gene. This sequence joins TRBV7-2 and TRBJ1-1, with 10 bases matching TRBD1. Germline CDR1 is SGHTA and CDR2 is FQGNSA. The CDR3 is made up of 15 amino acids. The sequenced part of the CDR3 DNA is TGTGCCAGCAGCTTCGACAGGGGGCAAGGGGGTGGG. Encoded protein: CASSFDRGQGGG. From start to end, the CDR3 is CASSFDRGQGGGAFF.

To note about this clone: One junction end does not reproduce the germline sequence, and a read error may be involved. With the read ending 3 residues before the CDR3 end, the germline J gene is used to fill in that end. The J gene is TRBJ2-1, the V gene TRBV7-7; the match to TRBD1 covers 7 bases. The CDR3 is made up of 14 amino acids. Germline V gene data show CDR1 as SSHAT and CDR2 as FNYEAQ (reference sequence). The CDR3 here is CASSPMTGRDEQFF. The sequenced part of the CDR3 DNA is TGTGCTAGCAGCCCAATGACAGGGAGAGATGAG.

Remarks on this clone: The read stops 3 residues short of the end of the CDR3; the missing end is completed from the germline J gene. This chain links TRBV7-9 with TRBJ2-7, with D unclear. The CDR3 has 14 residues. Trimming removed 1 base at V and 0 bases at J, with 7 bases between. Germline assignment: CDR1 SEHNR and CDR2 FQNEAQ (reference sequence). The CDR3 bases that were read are TGTGCCAGCAGCTTAGTAATCAGCTCCTACGAG. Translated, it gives CASSLVISSYE. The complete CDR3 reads CASSLVISSYEQYF.

The CDR3 sequence is CASSLTRASEQFF. The CDR3 DNA, read in part, is TGTGCCAGCAGCTTGACTAGGGCTTCTGAG. The chain links TRBV7-2 to TRBJ2-1; possible D gene TRBD2, 6 bases. The read finishes 3 residues shy of the CDR3 end, and the germline J gene is used to complete it. CDR1 and CDR2 from the germline V gene are SGHTA and FQGNSA. The CDR3 sequence is 13 residues long. V was pared by 3 bases and J by 9 bases, with 12 bases between.

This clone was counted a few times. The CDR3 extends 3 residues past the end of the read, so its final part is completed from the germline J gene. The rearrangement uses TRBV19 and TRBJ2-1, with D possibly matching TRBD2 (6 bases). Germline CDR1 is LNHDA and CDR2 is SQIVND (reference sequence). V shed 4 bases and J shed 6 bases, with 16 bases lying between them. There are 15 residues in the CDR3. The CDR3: CASSTGTPGVNEQFF. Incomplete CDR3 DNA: TGTGCCAGTAGTACCGGGACTCCTGGGGTCAATGAG.

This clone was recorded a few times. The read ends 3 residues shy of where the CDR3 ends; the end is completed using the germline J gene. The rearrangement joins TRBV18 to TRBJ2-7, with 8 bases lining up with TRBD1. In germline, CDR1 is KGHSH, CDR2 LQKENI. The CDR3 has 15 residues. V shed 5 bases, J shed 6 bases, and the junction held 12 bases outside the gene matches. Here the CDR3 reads CASSFSGQAVSEQYF. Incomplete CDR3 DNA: TGTGCCAGCTCATTCTCGGGACAGGCAGTCTCCGAG.

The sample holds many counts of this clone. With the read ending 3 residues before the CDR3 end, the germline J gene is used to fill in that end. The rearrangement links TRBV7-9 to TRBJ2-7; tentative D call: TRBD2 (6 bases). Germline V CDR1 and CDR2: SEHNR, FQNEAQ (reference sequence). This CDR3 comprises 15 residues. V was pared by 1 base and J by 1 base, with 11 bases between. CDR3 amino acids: CASSLVSGRSYEQYF. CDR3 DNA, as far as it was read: TGTGCCAGCAGCTTAGTGAGCGGGCGATCCTACGAG.

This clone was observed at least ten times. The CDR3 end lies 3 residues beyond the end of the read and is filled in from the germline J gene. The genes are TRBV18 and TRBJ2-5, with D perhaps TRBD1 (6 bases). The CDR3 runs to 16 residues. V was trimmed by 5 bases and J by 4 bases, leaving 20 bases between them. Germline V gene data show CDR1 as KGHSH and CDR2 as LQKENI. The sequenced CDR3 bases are TGTGCCAGCTCATGGAATGGACAAGGGGGACGAGAGACC. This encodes CASSWNGQGGRET. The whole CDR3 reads CASSWNGQGGRETQYF.

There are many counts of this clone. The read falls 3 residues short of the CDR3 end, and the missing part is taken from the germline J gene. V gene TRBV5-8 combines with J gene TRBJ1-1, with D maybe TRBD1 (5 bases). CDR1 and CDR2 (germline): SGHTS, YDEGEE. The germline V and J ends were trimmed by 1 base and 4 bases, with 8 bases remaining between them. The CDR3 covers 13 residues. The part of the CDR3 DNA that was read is TGTGCCAGCAGCTTGATGGGGGGCACTGAA. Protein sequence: CASSLMGGTE. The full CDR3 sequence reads CASSLMGGTEAFF.

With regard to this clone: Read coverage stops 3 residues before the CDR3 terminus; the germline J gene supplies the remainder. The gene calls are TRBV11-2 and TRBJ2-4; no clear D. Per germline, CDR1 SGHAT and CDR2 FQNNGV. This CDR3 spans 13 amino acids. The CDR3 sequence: CASSPQTSTIQYF. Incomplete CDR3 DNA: TGTGCCAGCAGCCCACAGACCTCCACGATT.

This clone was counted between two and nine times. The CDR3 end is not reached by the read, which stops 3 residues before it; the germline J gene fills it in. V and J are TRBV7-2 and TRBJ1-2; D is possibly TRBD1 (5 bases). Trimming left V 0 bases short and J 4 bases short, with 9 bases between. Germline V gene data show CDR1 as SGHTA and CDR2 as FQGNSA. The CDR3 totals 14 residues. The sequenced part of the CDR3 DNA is TGTGCCAGCAGCTTAGCATCAGGGCCCTATGGC. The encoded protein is CASSLASGPYG. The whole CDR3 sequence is CASSLASGPYGYTF.

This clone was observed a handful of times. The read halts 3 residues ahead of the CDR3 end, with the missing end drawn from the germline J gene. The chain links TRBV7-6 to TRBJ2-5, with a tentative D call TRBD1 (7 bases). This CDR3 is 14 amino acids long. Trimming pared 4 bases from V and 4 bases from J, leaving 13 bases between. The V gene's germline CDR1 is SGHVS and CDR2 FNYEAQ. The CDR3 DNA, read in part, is TGTGCCAGCAGCTCGACAGGGAGGTCAGAGACC. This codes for CASSSTGRSET. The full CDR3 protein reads CASSSTGRSETQYF. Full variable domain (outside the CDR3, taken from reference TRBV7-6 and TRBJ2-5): GAGVSQSPRYKVTKRGQDVALRCDPISGHVSLYWYRQALGQGPEFLTYFNYEAQQDKSGLPNDRFSAERPEGSISTLTIQRTEQRDSAMYRCASSSTGRSETQYFGPGTRLLVL.

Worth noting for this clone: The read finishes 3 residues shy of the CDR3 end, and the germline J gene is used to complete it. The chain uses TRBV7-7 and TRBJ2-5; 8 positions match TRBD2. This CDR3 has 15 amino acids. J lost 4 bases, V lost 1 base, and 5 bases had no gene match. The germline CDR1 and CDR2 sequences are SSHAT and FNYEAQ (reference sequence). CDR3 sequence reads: CASSLVRGGLETQYF. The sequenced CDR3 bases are TGTGCCAGCAGCTTAGTACGGGGGGGCTTAGAGACC.

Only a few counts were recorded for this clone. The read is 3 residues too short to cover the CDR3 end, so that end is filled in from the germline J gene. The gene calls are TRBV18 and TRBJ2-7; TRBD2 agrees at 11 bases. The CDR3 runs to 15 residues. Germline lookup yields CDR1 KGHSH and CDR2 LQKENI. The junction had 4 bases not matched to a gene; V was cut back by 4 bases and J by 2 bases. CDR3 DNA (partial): TGTGCCAGCTCACAACTAGCGGGGGAGACCTACGAG. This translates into CASSQLAGETYE. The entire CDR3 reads CASSQLAGETYEQYF.

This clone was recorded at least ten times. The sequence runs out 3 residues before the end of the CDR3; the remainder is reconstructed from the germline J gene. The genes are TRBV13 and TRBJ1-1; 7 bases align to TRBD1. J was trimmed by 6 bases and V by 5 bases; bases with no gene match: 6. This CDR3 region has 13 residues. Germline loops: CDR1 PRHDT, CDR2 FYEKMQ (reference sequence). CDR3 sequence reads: CASSPRGMAEAFF. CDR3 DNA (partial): TGTGCCAGCAGCCCCAGGGGGATGGCTGAA.

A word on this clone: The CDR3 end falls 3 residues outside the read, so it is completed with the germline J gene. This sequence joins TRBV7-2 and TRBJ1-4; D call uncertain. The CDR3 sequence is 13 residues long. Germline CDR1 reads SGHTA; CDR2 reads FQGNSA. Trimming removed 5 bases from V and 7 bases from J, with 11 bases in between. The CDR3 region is CASSSGRGEKLFF. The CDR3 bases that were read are TGTGCCAGCAGCAGTGGGCGAGGTGAAAAA.

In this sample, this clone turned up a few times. The DNA read from the CDR3 is TGTGCCTGGGAAGGGACAGGGGGTGAAAAA. Amino acid sequence: CAWEGTGGEK. The CDR3 as a whole reads CAWEGTGGEKLFF. The chain employs TRBV30 and TRBJ1-4, with 11 bases lining up with TRBD1. The CDR3 is cut off 3 residues early in the read; its end comes from the germline J gene. The CDR3 is 13 amino acids. Germline V lookup: CDR1 GTSNPN, CDR2 SVGIG (reference sequence). The V segment lost 5 bases and the J segment 7 bases; nucleotides outside the gene matches: 3.

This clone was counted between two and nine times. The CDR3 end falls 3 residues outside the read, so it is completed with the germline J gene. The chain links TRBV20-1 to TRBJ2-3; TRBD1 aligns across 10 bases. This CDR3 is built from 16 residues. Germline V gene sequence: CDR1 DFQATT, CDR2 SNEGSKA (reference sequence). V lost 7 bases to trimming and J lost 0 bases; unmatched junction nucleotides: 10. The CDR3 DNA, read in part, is TGCAGTGGCGGGACAGGGGCGGCTACTAGCACAGATACG. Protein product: CSGGTGAATSTDT. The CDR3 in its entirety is CSGGTGAATSTDTQYF.

The CDR3 protein is CASSQRARESPLHF. Partial CDR3 DNA: TGTGCCAGTAGTCAGCGGGCTCGGGAATCACCC. This chain connects TRBV19 to TRBJ1-6; D is unresolved. The read finishes 3 residues shy of the CDR3 end, and the germline J gene is used to complete it. The CDR3 is 14 amino acids. V gave up 5 bases and J gave up 10 bases, with 15 bases separating them. Germline V CDR1 and CDR2: LNHDA, SQIVND (reference sequence).